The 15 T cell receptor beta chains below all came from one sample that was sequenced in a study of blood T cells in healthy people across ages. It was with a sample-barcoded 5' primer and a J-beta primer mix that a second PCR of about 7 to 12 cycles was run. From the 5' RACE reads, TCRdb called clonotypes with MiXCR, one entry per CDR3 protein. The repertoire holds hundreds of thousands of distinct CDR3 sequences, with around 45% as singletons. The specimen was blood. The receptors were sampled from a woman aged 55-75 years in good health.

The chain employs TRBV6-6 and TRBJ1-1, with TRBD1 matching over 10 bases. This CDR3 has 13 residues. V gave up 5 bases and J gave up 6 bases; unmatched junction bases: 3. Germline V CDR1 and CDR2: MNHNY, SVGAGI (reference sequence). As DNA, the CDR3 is TGTGCCAGCAGTGAGACAGGGGGCCCTGAAGCTTTCTTT. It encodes CASSETGGPEAFF.

The CDR3 DNA follows: TGCGCCAGCAGCCAAGATCAGGGAAGGGCCAAAAAAAACTACGAGCAGTACTTC. It codes for CASSQDQGRAKKNYEQYF. The rearrangement uses TRBV4-3 and TRBJ2-7; possibly TRBD1 for D (5 bases). Germline V CDR1 and CDR2: LGHNA, YSLEER. V dropped 0 bases and J dropped 3 bases, with 21 bases sitting between them. The CDR3 covers 18 residues.

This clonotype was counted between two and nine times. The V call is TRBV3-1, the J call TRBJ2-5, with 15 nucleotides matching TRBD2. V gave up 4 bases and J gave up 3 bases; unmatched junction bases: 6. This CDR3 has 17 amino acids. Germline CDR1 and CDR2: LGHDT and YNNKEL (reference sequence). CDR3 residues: CASSLLGLAGGEETQYF. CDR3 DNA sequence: TGTGCCAGCAGCCTCCTCGGACTAGCGGGAGGGGAAGAGACCCAGTACTTC.

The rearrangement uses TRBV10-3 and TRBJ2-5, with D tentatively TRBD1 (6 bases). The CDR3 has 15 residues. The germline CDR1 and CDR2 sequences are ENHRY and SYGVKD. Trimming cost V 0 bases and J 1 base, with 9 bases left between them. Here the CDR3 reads CAISESFRGQETQYF. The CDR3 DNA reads TGTGCCATCAGTGAGTCTTTCAGGGGCCAAGAGACCCAGTACTTC.

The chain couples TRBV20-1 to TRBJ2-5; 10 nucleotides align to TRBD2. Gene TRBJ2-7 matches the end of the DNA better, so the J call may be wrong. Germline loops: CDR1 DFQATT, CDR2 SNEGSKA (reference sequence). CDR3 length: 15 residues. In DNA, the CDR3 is TGCAGTGCTATCGCCGGGACTAGCGACTCCTACGAGCAGTACTTC. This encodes CSAIAGTSDSYEQYF.

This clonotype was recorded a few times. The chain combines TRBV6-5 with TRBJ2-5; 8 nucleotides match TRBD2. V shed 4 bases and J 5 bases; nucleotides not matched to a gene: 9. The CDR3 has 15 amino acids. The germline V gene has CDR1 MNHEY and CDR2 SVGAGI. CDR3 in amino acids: CASSSFSGMEETQYF. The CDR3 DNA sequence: TGTGCCAGCAGTTCTTTTAGCGGGATGGAGGAGACCCAGTACTTC.

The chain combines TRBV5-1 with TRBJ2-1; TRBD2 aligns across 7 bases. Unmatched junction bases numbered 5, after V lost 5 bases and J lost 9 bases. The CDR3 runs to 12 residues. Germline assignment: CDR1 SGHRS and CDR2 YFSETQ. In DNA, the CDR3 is TGCGCCAGCAGGAGGGAGGGGAGTGAGCAGTTCTTC. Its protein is CASRREGSEQFF.

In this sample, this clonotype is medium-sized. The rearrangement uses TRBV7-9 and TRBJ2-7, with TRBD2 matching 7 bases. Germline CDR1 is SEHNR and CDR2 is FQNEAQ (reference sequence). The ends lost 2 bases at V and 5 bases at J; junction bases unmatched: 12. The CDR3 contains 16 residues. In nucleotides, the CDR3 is TGTGCCAGCAGCTTATCCCTGGCGGGAGTACTGGACGAGCAGTACTTC. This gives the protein CASSLSLAGVLDEQYF. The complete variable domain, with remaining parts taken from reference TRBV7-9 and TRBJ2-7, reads DTGVSQNPRHKITKRGQNVTFRCDPISEHNRLYWYRQTLGQGPEFLTYFQNEAQLEKSRLLSDRFSAERPKGSFSTLEIQRTEQGDSAMYLCASSLSLAGVLDEQYFGPGTRLTVT.

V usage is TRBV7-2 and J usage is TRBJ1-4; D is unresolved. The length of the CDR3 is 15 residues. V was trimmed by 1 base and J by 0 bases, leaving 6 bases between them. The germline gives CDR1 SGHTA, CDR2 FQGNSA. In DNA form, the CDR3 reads TGTGCCAGCAGCTTAGGCAGGACAACTAATGAAAAACTGTTTTTT. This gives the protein CASSLGRTTNEKLFF.

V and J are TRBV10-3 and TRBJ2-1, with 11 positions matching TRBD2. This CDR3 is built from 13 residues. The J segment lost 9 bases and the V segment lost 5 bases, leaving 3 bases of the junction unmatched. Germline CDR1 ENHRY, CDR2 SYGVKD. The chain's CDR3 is CAISLAGGGEQFF. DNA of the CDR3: TGTGCCATCAGTTTAGCGGGAGGGGGTGAGCAGTTCTTC.

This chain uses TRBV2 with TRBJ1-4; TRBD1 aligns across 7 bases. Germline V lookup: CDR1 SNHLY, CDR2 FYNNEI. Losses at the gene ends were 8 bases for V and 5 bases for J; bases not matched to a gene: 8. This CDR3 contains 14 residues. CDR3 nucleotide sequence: TGTGCCAGCCAAAGGACAGGCCGGAATGAAAAACTGTTTTTT. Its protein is CASQRTGRNEKLFF. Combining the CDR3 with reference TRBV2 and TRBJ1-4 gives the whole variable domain EPEVTQTPSHQVTQMGQEVILRCVPISNHLYFYWYRQILGQKVEFLVSFYNNEISEKSEIFDDQFSVERPDGSNFTLKIRSTKLEDSAMYFCASQRTGRNEKLFFGSGTQLSVL.

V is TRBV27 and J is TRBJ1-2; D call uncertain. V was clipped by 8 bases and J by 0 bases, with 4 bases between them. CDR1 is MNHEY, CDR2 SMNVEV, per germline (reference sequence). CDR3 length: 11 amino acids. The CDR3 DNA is TGTGCCAGCGGGACTAACTATGGCTACACCTTC. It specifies CASGTNYGYTF.

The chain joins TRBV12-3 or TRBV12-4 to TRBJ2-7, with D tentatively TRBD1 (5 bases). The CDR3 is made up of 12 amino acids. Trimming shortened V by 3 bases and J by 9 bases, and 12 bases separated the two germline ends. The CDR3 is CASSFSPQGQYF. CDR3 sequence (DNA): TGTGCCAGCAGTTTCAGCCCGCAGGGGCAGTACTTC.

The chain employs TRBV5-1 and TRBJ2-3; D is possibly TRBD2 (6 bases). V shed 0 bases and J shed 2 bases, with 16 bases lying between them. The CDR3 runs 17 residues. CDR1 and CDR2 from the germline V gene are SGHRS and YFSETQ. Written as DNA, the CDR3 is TGCGCCAGCAGCTTGGTACTGACGGGACTCAACACAGATACGCAGTATTTT. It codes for CASSLVLTGLNTDTQYF.

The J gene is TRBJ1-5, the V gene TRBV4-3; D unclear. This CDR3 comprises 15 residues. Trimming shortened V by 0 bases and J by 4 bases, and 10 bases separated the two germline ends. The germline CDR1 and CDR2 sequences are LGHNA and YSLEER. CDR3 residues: CASSQEWLGNQPQHF. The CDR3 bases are TGCGCCAGCAGCCAAGAGTGGCTGGGTAATCAGCCCCAGCATTTT.